This T cell receptor beta chain is from a study of yellow fever vaccine responses in identical twins (dated by TCRdb to the late 2010s). Turning to the overall study: In identical twins, the study followed T cell clones that responded to the vaccine with precision.

In the case of this clonotype: Its recognized antigen is unknown. The record has no base qualities; no much larger clone is one base away.

Receptors were amplified or captured by RT-PCR. Reads for this sample came from an Illumina HiSeq 2500. Using fastp trimming at Q25 and MiXCR clonotype assembly, TCRdb reanalyzed the public sequencing data and kept in-frame beta chains. A single entry per CDR3 protein holds the most common genes and DNA from its merged rows. This sample lists 2,500 to 3,000 distinct CDR3 sequences; 90% were detected once. The ten most abundant clones make up around 1.5% of the sample. Inclusive of the bounding cysteine and phenylalanine, the CDR3 is 13 residues long. The only DNA kept is the CDR3, 39 bases in frame from the first base. The germline V gene specifies SGHRS as CDR1 and YFSETQ as CDR2. A distance of 9 bases separates the germline ends of V and J, which lose 3 bases and 3 bases respectively. Findings and caveats that apply to the study as a whole: According to the authors, in identical twins the way T cells responded to vaccination appeared partly convergent and partly personalized.

The chain joins TRBV5-1 to TRBJ1-1; no D gene call is confident. This receptor was taken from a female donor who received the yellow fever vaccine. This sample comprised T cells from blood (PBMCs), unsorted or a sorted subset (not recorded which), obtained before or after yellow fever vaccination (not recorded which). The CDR3 protein: CASSYQADTEAFF. The DNA reads as follows: TGCGCCAGCAGCTACCAAGCCGACACTGAAGCTTTCTTT.